This TCR beta chain was sequenced in a study of cytomegalovirus exposure and HLA in healthy donors. Study as a whole: Prior work identified 120 million or so unique TCR beta sequences in 150 million to 200 million T cells.

Primers for the PCR totalled 60 Vbeta and 13 Jbeta. Sequencing was performed with immunoSEQ multiplex PCR; in TCRdb, only in-frame clones are kept and a portion is missing. The table shows 150,000 to 200,000 clones, with 70% to 85% occurring only once. Germline loops: CDR1 SGDLS, CDR2 YYNGEE. This CDR3 spans 15 amino acids. Trimming took 0 bases from V and 7 from J; bases not matched to a gene: 5. Study-level findings and limits: It was 150 to 200 TCR beta chains that were listed as cytomegalovirus-associated. The Asian-associated ancestry cluster reportedly had fewer N-insertions than the roughly 670-donor mean in a later analysis.

Comments on this clone: No antigen is known for it.

The clonotype was recovered from a girl aged 2 to 9 in good health and CMV-seropositive. Sequenced: PBMCs. The V gene is TRBV9, the J gene TRBJ1-4; TRBD1 matches at 8 bases. The DNA for the CDR3 is TGTGCCAGCAGCGTAGGTCCAGGGGGCAGTGAAAAACTGTTTTTT. This codes for CASSVGPGGSEKLFF.